A single sample gave rise to the 24 T cell receptor beta chains below, sequenced in a study of patients and donors after allogeneic stem cell transplantation. TCRdb itself ran the RT-PCR reads through MiXCR, one entry per CDR3 protein. The repertoire holds about a million distinct CDR3 sequences, with about a sixth as singletons. The material sequenced was blood, either unsorted or a sorted T cell fraction (not recorded which). These receptors were collected from a human donor who was either an allogeneic HSCT recipient or a stem cell or donor lymphocyte infusion donor (not recorded which). It is not recorded whose cells these are; they may come from a transplant donor.

This clonotype was counted many times. The chain carries TRBV12-3 or TRBV12-4 and TRBJ1-1; D gene ambiguous. Trimming removed 1 base at V and 3 bases at J, with 6 bases between. This CDR3 spans 13 amino acids. The CDR3 sequence is CASSLVGYTEAFF. DNA for the CDR3: TGTGCCAGCAGTTTAGTGGGTTACACTGAAGCTTTCTTT.

This clonotype was counted many times. The V and J genes are TRBV9 and TRBJ1-5; 8 positions agree with TRBD1. Germline values: CDR1 SGDLS, CDR2 YYNGEE. This CDR3 has 14 residues. The V and J ends lost 3 bases and 7 bases, in that order; junction bases with no gene match: 6. The DNA of the CDR3 is TGTGCCAGCAGCGGGACAGGGTCGGGGCAGCCCCAGCATTTT. This sequence encodes CASSGTGSGQPQHF.

This sequence joins TRBV6-5 and TRBJ2-1, with D perhaps TRBD2 (6 bases). Germline loops: CDR1 MNHEY, CDR2 SVGAGI. This CDR3 comprises 16 residues. Deletions cut 0 bases from V and 4 bases from J, with 13 bases between. The CDR3: CASSYSVGRTYNEQFF. The CDR3, as DNA: TGTGCCAGCAGTTACTCGGTCGGGAGAACGTACAATGAGCAGTTCTTC.

The CDR3 region is CSPRDYLTDTQYF. CDR3 DNA: TGCAGTCCACGGGACTACCTCACAGATACGCAGTATTTT. V usage is TRBV20-1 and J usage is TRBJ2-3; 7 positions agree with TRBD2. Germline-derived CDR1 and CDR2 are DFQATT and SNEGSKA (reference sequence). CDR3 length: 13 amino acids. After removal of 8 bases from V and 2 bases from J, the junction contained 7 bases not matched to a gene.

This clonotype was counted ten times or more. This chain links TRBV5-1 with TRBJ1-6, with 7 bases identical to TRBD1. V was pared by 1 base and J by 5 bases, with 6 bases of the junction left unmatched. CDR3 size: 16 residues. Germline lookup yields CDR1 SGHRS and CDR2 YFSETQ. The CDR3 region has the DNA TGCGCCAGCAGCTTGTCCCCTGACAGGGATAATTCACCCCTCCACTTT. As protein: CASSLSPDRDNSPLHF.

This clonotype was recorded a few times. CDR3 in amino acids: CASSYMGSGGYTF. The CDR3, as DNA: TGTGCCAGCAGTTACATGGGGTCCGGTGGCTACACCTTC. This sequence joins TRBV6-6 and TRBJ1-2; D not resolved. This CDR3 has 13 amino acids. V lost 2 bases, J lost 7 bases, and 11 bases lay in between. Germline values: CDR1 MNHNY, CDR2 SVGAGI (reference sequence).

This chain connects TRBV20-1 to TRBJ2-5; maybe TRBD1 (6 bases). CDR3 length: 14 amino acids. Germline CDR1 and CDR2: DFQATT and SNEGSKA (reference sequence). Trimming stripped 6 bases from V and 0 bases from J, with 14 bases between. CDR3 amino acids: CSATPRGYQETQYF. In nucleotides, the CDR3 is TGCAGTGCCACACCAAGGGGGTACCAAGAGACCCAGTACTTC.

The V and J genes are TRBV5-6 and TRBJ2-2; 7 bases are shared with TRBD2. The CDR3 runs to 16 residues. The germline V gene encodes CDR1 SGHDT and CDR2 YYEEEE. V was clipped by 2 bases and J by 1 base; unmatched bases: 5. The CDR3 DNA sequence: TGTGCCAGCAGCTTACCAGCGGGGATGAACACCGGGGAGCTGTTTTTT. Protein: CASSLPAGMNTGELFF.

The chain has TRBV15 and TRBJ2-7; D gene unclear. Germline assignment: CDR1 LNHNV and CDR2 YYDKDF (reference sequence). The CDR3 is 20 amino acids. V lost 0 bases to trimming and J lost 4 bases, with 28 bases between them. DNA of the CDR3: TGTGCCACCAGCAGAGATGCCGCCGAAGGACGGCAAGGACGGATTTACGAGCAGTACTTC. Translated: CATSRDAAEGRQGRIYEQYF.

This clonotype was observed a handful of times. V usage is TRBV6-2 or TRBV6-3 and J usage is TRBJ1-6; a weak D match, TRBD1 (6 bases). From germline, CDR1 is MNHEY and CDR2 SVGEGT. V was pared by 1 base and J by 10 bases, with 14 bases between. The CDR3 consists of 15 residues. CDR3 region: CASSYFTGARSPLHF. CDR3 sequence (DNA): TGTGCCAGCAGTTACTTCACGGGGGCGCGGTCACCCCTCCACTTT.

The chain links TRBV7-3 to TRBJ2-3; D not certain. Germline V lookup: CDR1 SGHTA, CDR2 FQGTGA. CDR3 length: 13 residues. Trimming took off 6 bases at V and 3 bases at J, with 10 bases between the two ends. CDR3 in amino acids: CASRLQQTDTQYF. CDR3 sequence (DNA): TGTGCCAGCAGACTACAGCAAACAGATACGCAGTATTTT.

This clonotype has a handful of counts. The rearrangement joins TRBV12-3 or TRBV12-4 to TRBJ1-2; D gene unclear. Trimming removed 3 bases at V and 1 base at J, with 12 bases between. This CDR3 spans 15 amino acids. Here the CDR3 reads CASSFGVPFNYGYTF. CDR3 DNA sequence: TGTGCCAGCAGTTTCGGGGTCCCCTTTAACTATGGCTACACCTTC.

The chain carries TRBV29-1 and TRBJ2-6, with D possibly being TRBD1 (5 bases). Trimming shortened V by 0 bases and J by 2 bases, and 20 bases separated the two germline ends. CDR1 is SQVTM and CDR2 is ANQGSEA in the germline V gene. The CDR3 has 19 residues. CDR3 residues: CSVEDRAPHWGPGANVLTF. In DNA, the CDR3 is TGCAGCGTTGAAGATCGCGCACCCCACTGGGGCCCTGGGGCCAACGTCCTGACTTTC.

The sample holds many counts of this clonotype. V usage is TRBV4-2 and J usage is TRBJ2-7; D perhaps matches TRBD2 (5 bases). Trimming shortened V by 6 bases and J by 1 base, and 13 bases separated the two germline ends. CDR1 is LGHNA and CDR2 is YNFKEQ in the germline V gene. The CDR3 contains 14 residues. CDR3 sequence: CASSLAGESYEQYF. The DNA of the CDR3 is TGTGCCAGCAGTCTCGCCGGGGAGTCCTACGAGCAGTACTTC.

The chain carries TRBV28 and TRBJ2-7; D unclear. Trimming removed 3 bases from V and 7 bases from J, with 16 bases in between. The CDR3 has 14 amino acids. CDR1 MDHEN and CDR2 SYDVKM come from the germline V gene. The CDR3: CASSFRARDREQYF. Written as DNA, the CDR3 is TGTGCCAGCAGTTTTCGGGCTAGGGATCGGGAGCAGTACTTC.

V and J are TRBV4-3 and TRBJ2-3, with a weak D call TRBD2 (6 bases). V shed 0 bases and J shed 5 bases, with 12 bases lying between them. This CDR3 is 15 amino acids long. Germline V lookup: CDR1 LGHNA, CDR2 YSLEER. The CDR3 nucleotides are TGCGCCAGCAGCCAAGATCTTAGGAGGGGAGATACGCAGTATTTT. It encodes CASSQDLRRGDTQYF.

This clonotype showed up many times. The V call is TRBV24-1, the J call TRBJ2-3; D unresolved. The CDR3 has 14 residues. The V end lost 9 bases, the J end lost 3 bases, and 15 bases lay between the germline ends. In germline, CDR1 is KGHDR, CDR2 SFDVKD. This CDR3 reads CATSSETTTDTQYF. The CDR3 DNA sequence: TGTGCCACCTCCTCCGAGACCACAACAGATACGCAGTATTTT.

This clonotype was counted only a few times. The genes are TRBV10-3 and TRBJ1-6, with D unclear. V was pared by 4 bases and J by 8 bases, with 9 bases between. The CDR3 sequence is 13 residues long. The V gene's germline CDR1 is ENHRY and CDR2 SYGVKD. For the CDR3, the DNA is TGTGCCATCAGTGGCAACGGCGATTCACCCCTCCACTTT. It translates to CAISGNGDSPLHF.

V usage is TRBV24-1 and J usage is TRBJ2-7; maybe TRBD2 (6 bases). Germline values: CDR1 KGHDR, CDR2 SFDVKD. Between the trimmed V and J ends, which lost 4 bases and 4 bases, there was a span of 16 bases. The CDR3 consists of 15 residues. The CDR3 DNA reads as TGTGCCACCAGTGACCGGGACTCCCCCTTTTACGAGCAGTACTTC. Translation: CATSDRDSPFYEQYF.

V gene TRBV6-2 or TRBV6-3 combines with J gene TRBJ1-2, with D tentatively TRBD1 (6 bases). The germline gives CDR1 MNHEY, CDR2 SVGEGT. The CDR3 is 12 amino acids. Deletions cut 6 bases from V and 5 bases from J, with 10 bases between. CDR3 amino acids: CASRTTGYGYTF. CDR3 DNA sequence: TGTGCCAGCAGGACCACAGGGTATGGCTACACCTTC.

The rearrangement links TRBV9 to TRBJ2-2; perhaps TRBD2 as D (5 bases). The germline V and J ends were trimmed by 5 bases and 4 bases, with 12 bases remaining between them. The V gene's germline CDR1 is SGDLS and CDR2 YYNGEE. This CDR3 comprises 14 residues. Written as DNA, the CDR3 is TGTGCCAGCAGATCACTTGGAGGCACCGGGGAGCTGTTTTTT. Protein product: CASRSLGGTGELFF.

The CDR3 region is CASTRGGQTYNEQFF. Written as DNA, the CDR3 is TGTGCCAGCACCAGAGGGGGGCAGACCTACAATGAGCAGTTCTTC. The chain joins TRBV2 to TRBJ2-1; D could derive from TRBD1 or TRBD2 (6 bases each). The V gene's germline CDR1 is SNHLY and CDR2 FYNNEI. The germline V and J ends were trimmed by 7 bases and 2 bases, with 15 bases remaining between them. The CDR3 loop spans 15 amino acids.

The V call is TRBV2, the J call TRBJ2-7; TRBD1 aligns across 7 bases. The CDR3 runs to 13 residues. Per the germline V gene, CDR1 is SNHLY and CDR2 is FYNNEI. The junction had 9 bases not matched to a gene; V was cut back by 10 bases and J by 3 bases. The CDR3 DNA is TGTGCCACCCAAGGGGACAGAGACTACGAGCAGTACTTC. Translating gives CATQGDRDYEQYF.

This clonotype was seen only a few times. The genes are TRBV6-1 and TRBJ1-1; maybe TRBD1 (5 bases). The CDR3 has 15 residues. The germline CDR1 and CDR2 sequences are MNHNS and SASEGT. Trimming removed 4 bases at V and 1 base at J, with 13 bases between. This CDR3 reads CASSVFFGQNTEAFF. In nucleotides, the CDR3 is TGTGCCAGCAGTGTTTTTTTTGGACAGAACACTGAAGCTTTCTTT.